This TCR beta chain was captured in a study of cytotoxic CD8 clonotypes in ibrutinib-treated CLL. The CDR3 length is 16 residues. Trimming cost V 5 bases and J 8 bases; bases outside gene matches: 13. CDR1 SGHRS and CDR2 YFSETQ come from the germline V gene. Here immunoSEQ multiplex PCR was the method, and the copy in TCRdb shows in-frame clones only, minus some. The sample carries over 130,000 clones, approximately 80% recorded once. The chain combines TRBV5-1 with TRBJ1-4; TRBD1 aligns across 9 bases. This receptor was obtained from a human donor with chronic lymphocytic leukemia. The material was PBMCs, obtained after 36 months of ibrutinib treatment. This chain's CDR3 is CASSRDRAPRGEKLFF. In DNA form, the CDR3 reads TGCGCCAGCAGTCGGGACAGGGCTCCAAGGGGAGAAAAACTGTTTTTT.